This TCR beta chain was identified in a study of shared clonotypes between healthy human individuals. The protocol was immunoSEQ multiplex PCR, while the TCRdb copy is restricted to in-frame clones and leaves out a portion. Here the sample spans a few million clones, 92% being singletons. Germline values: CDR1 SGHRS, CDR2 YFSETQ. This CDR3 has 16 amino acids. V was pared by 0 bases and J by 0 bases, with 4 bases of the junction left unmatched. The sequenced material came from naive CD4+ T cells from PBMCs. Subset denoted: CD45RA+ positively selected. The clonotype comes from a man younger than 35 in good health. Some clones in this sample may be carry-over from other donors' samples. The V gene is TRBV5-1, the J gene TRBJ1-1; 8 nucleotides align to TRBD1. The CDR3 protein is CASSLAGTGLNTEAFF. In DNA form, the CDR3 reads TGCGCCAGCAGCTTGGCTGGGACAGGACTGAACACTGAAGCTTTCTTT.